This T cell receptor beta chain was retrieved from a study of PD-1 blockade in classical Hodgkin lymphoma (TCRdb year 2020). Notes on the research overall: Nivolumab dosing was 3 mg/kg intravenously every 2 weeks, continuing until either disease progression or unacceptable toxicity. A peripheral blood immune signature of response to PD-1 blockade in classical Hodgkin lymphoma was defined using TCR beta sequencing and CyTOF.

Genomic DNA was isolated using the Qiagen DNeasy kit from unsorted PBMCs as well as from negatively selected CD4+ and CD8+ fractions. Using primers that anneal to V and J segments, immunoSEQ multiplex PCR amplified the TCR beta CDR3 regions. A synthetic immune receptor repertoire was used to minimize amplification bias, and remaining bias was computationally removed after sequencing. The authors' pipeline ran thus. Custom Python scripts were used to quantify repertoire diversity as the Shannon entropy index. Unsorted, CD4+ and CD8+ repertoires were analyzed separately, except in combined analyses where CD4+ and CD8+ sequences were merged in silico. A clone was considered expanded if an increase in frequency of at least 2-fold after treatment relative to C1D1 was found, and a pseudocount of 0.5 was applied to clones undetected at baseline. Clones with 0 or 1 copy at C1D1 were defined as singleton clones, while clones with 2 or more copies were defined as non-singleton clones. Clones expanded in unsorted samples were annotated as CD4+, CD8+ or unknown by matching protein sequences in sorted samples from the same patient. Wilcoxon tests were applied to paired samples to test diversity changes from C1D1 to C4D1. The immuneACCESS repertoire file appears here via TCRdb, limited to in-frame rearrangements. These files lack a portion of the clones; in checked studies, under half of the deficit traces to unresolved V genes, and the cause of the others is not known. The V and J calls and clone size were taken over from that table, and D and trimming were inferred from the DNA. The table for this sample lists tens of thousands of clones; approximately 88% of them were counted only once. The ten top clones hold around an eighth of the sample.

The label giving this sample's time point can be read as: cycle 1 day 1 (C1D1), immediately before nivolumab initiation. All trial patients had relapsed after autologous stem cell transplantation, with cohorts A, B and C differing in prior brentuximab vedotin exposure. A total of 50 to 70 patients with relapsed/refractory classical Hodgkin lymphoma made up the trial cohort, and each patient's best overall response was complete response, partial response or progressive disease. In the multi-cohort phase II CheckMate 205 trial, trial patients received single-agent nivolumab. Best overall response was determined by an independent review committee according to the 2007 International Working Group response criteria. Trial PBMCs were collected just before the start of nivolumab (C1D1) and during therapy at cycle 2 day 1 and cycle 4 day 1. Peripheral blood was collected in 8 mL Vacutainer Cell Preparation Tubes, from which PBMCs were isolated by centrifugation and then cryopreserved.

Including cysteine and phenylalanine, the CDR3 has 14 amino acids. Of the read, only the CDR3 DNA is kept; its 42 bases are in frame from base 1. Relative to germline, V is 4 bases shorter and J is 6 bases shorter, with 13 bases between their ends. Looking up the germline V gene yields CDR1 SGHRS and CDR2 YFSETQ. The sample holds a few counts of this clone. The target of this receptor is not known. There are no base qualities to consult, and no much larger clone falls within one base. On the study overall, not on this receptor specifically: Lower diversity was seen in patients whose nivolumab began less than 1 year after ASCT, and these patients were left out of later analyses so that immune reconstitution would not confound the results. Baseline diversity similar to that of newly diagnosed patients was observed in trial patients achieving complete response, whereas significantly lower diversity was observed in partial responders and progressors. Only a single clinical trial cohort was studied, and what caused the repertoire differences, possibly disease activity or prior therapy, remained undefined. CD4+ but not CD8+ TCR diversity rose significantly by C4D1 (p=0.0027 vs p=0.16), most apparent in complete responders (p=0.02). Baseline TCR diversity was reported to be lower in newly diagnosed patients than in healthy donors, and even lower in relapsed/refractory patients.

The source of this sequence is a human donor with classical Hodgkin lymphoma. The chain couples TRBV5-1 to TRBJ2-2; 5 matching bases give a weak D call of TRBD1. The source was peripheral blood mononuclear cells (PBMCs), collected at baseline. CDR3 sequence: CASSTGTIAGELFF. The nucleotide sequence is given as TGCGCCAGCAGCACAGGCACCATTGCCGGGGAGCTGTTTTTT. The entire variable domain, with the stretches around the CDR3 drawn from the reference TRBV5-1 and TRBJ2-2 proteins, is KAGVTQTPRYLIKTRGQQVTLSCSPISGHRSVSWYQQTPGQGLQFLFEYFSETQRNKGNFPGRFSGRQFSNSRSEMNVSTLELGDSALYLCASSTGTIAGELFFGEGSRLTVL.